The 28 T cell receptor beta chains given below trace back to one sample, sequenced in a study of cytomegalovirus exposure and HLA in healthy donors. This PCR relied on a set of 60 Vbeta primers and 13 Jbeta primers. Clones were read by immunoSEQ multiplex PCR, and TCRdb kept only the in-frame ones, dropping some. The repertoire includes around 93,000 clones, approximately 64% of them detected once, and about 6% sits in the top ten. Sequencing was carried out using PBMCs. The receptors stem from a boy aged 5-17 years in good health and CMV-seropositive.

This clone showed up just a few times. This chain joins TRBV30 and TRBJ1-6; TRBD1 matches 8 bases. There are 13 residues in the CDR3. From germline, CDR1 is GTSNPN and CDR2 SVGIG (reference sequence). V shed 4 bases and J 7 bases; nucleotides not matched to a gene: 3. DNA of the CDR3: TGTGCCTGGAAGGACAGGGAGAATTCACCCCTCCACTTT. Residues: CAWKDRENSPLHF.

The rearrangement links TRBV18 to TRBJ2-3; 9 positions match TRBD2. The length of the CDR3 is 15 residues. V lost 3 bases, J lost 6 bases, and 7 bases stayed unmatched. The V gene's germline CDR1 is KGHSH and CDR2 LQKENI. For the CDR3, the DNA is TGTGCCAGCTCACCTTCCAGCGGGAGGAGGGATACGCAGTATTTT. Translating gives CASSPSSGRRDTQYF.

This clone was detected only a few times. This chain links TRBV6-1 with TRBJ2-5, with 7 nucleotides matching TRBD2. From germline, CDR1 is MNHNS and CDR2 SASEGT. The CDR3 is 14 amino acids. J gave up 2 bases and V 5 bases, and 5 bases lay outside the gene matches. The CDR3 DNA sequence: TGTGCCAGCAGTACGGGGGGTCGGCAAGAGACCCAGTACTTC. The encoded protein is CASSTGGRQETQYF.

This chain links TRBV9 with TRBJ1-2, with 9 positions matching TRBD1. V trimming: 4 bases; J trimming: 7 bases; junction bases outside the gene matches: 14. The CDR3 consists of 16 residues. In germline, CDR1 is SGDLS, CDR2 YYNGEE. The CDR3 coding sequence is TGTGCCAGCAGCACTCAATCCCGGACAGGGGCTGTTGGCTACACCTTC. It yields the protein CASSTQSRTGAVGYTF.

This chain joins TRBV9 and TRBJ2-7, with 7 bases identical to TRBD1. The junction had 0 bases not matched to a gene; V was cut back by 0 bases and J by 3 bases. CDR1 is SGDLS, CDR2 YYNGEE, per germline. The CDR3 sequence is 13 residues long. CDR3 sequence (DNA): TGTGCCAGCAGCGTAGACAGGGGCTACGAGCAGTACTTC. Amino acids: CASSVDRGYEQYF.

The V gene is TRBV6-1, the J gene TRBJ1-1, with a weak D call TRBD1 (5 bases). CDR3 length equals 15 residues. The V end was cut by 2 bases, the J end by 0 bases, with 10 bases between. CDR1 is MNHNS, CDR2 SASEGT, per germline. CDR3 sequence: CASSEIRGMNTEAFF. For the CDR3, the DNA is TGTGCCAGCAGTGAAATACGGGGGATGAACACTGAAGCTTTCTTT.

The rearrangement joins TRBV30 to TRBJ2-1, with TRBD2 matching over 7 bases. This CDR3 region has 13 residues. Germline V gene data show CDR1 as GTSNPN and CDR2 as SVGIG (reference sequence). J gave up 0 bases and V 5 bases, and 1 base lay outside the gene matches. The CDR3, as DNA: TGTGCCTGGGCTAGCGGCTCCTACAATGAGCAGTTCTTC. Protein: CAWASGSYNEQFF.

The V gene is TRBV29-1, the J gene TRBJ2-7; 12 nucleotides agree with TRBD2. Trimming removed 7 bases from V and 2 bases from J; junction bases left unmatched: 3. This CDR3 has 13 amino acids. CDR1 is SQVTM and CDR2 is ANQGSEA in the germline V gene. The CDR3 here is CSARTSGTYEQYF. CDR3 coding DNA: TGCAGCGCCCGGACTAGCGGGACCTACGAGCAGTACTTC.

This clone has only a few counts. The V gene is TRBV6-5, the J gene TRBJ2-1; tentative D call: TRBD2 (5 bases). V was shortened by 6 bases and J by 7 bases, with 19 bases between the two germline ends. Per the germline V gene, CDR1 is MNHEY and CDR2 is SVGAGI. The CDR3 is 15 residues long. This CDR3 reads CASSLRRTDYNEQFF. The CDR3 region has the DNA TGTGCCAGCAGCCTTAGAAGGACCGACTATAATGAGCAGTTCTTC.

This clone has only one observation. The chain recombines TRBV5-1 with TRBJ2-5; 10 bases are shared with TRBD1. Germline V gives CDR1 SGHRS, CDR2 YFSETQ. V gave up 6 bases and J gave up 6 bases; unmatched junction bases: 5. This CDR3 contains 13 residues. This CDR3 reads CASTGQGEKTQYF. In DNA form, the CDR3 reads TGCGCCAGCACCGGACAGGGGGAAAAGACCCAGTACTTC. The full variable domain, in which reference TRBV5-1 and TRBJ2-5 provide the parts outside the CDR3, is KAGVTQTPRYLIKTRGQQVTLSCSPISGHRSVSWYQQTPGQGLQFLFEYFSETQRNKGNFPGRFSGRQFSNSRSEMNVSTLELGDSALYLCASTGQGEKTQYFGPGTRLLVL.

This rearrangement joins TRBV5-1 to TRBJ1-6; tentative D call: TRBD1 (5 bases). The germline V and J ends were trimmed by 0 bases and 9 bases, with 10 bases remaining between them. The germline V gene encodes CDR1 SGHRS and CDR2 YFSETQ. The CDR3 spans 14 residues. CDR3 DNA: TGCGCCAGCAGCTTGGCCCAGGGTGGTTCACCCCTCCACTTT. Translation: CASSLAQGGSPLHF.

This clone was seen a handful of times. V is TRBV6-5 and J is TRBJ2-5; 7 bases line up with TRBD1. The J call is uncertain, as TRBJ2-7 better fits the DNA end. Germline lookup yields CDR1 MNHEY and CDR2 SVGAGI. The CDR3 is made up of 15 amino acids. As DNA, the CDR3 is TGTGCCAGCAGTTACTATGAGGGGGCTCGCAACGAGCAGTACTTC. Residues: CASSYYEGARNEQYF.

The chain recombines TRBV29-1 with TRBJ2-6, with D possibly being TRBD1 (5 bases). Deletions cut 4 bases from V and 0 bases from J, with 13 bases between. CDR3 length equals 16 residues. Per the germline V gene, CDR1 is SQVTM and CDR2 is ANQGSEA. The CDR3 DNA reads TGCAGCGTTGCCCCAGGGTATAACTCTGGGGCCAACGTCCTGACTTTC. Protein product: CSVAPGYNSGANVLTF.

This clone has just a few counts. In DNA form, the CDR3 reads TGTGCCAGCTCACCACTGTACAGGGGGCGGCGGGAGCAGTACTTC. This gives the protein CASSPLYRGRREQYF. This chain joins TRBV18 and TRBJ2-7; 9 bases match TRBD1. V was clipped by 1 base and J by 7 bases; unmatched bases: 8. This CDR3 contains 15 residues. Germline CDR1 is KGHSH and CDR2 is LQKENI. The full variable domain, in which reference TRBV18 and TRBJ2-7 provide the parts outside the CDR3, is NAGVMQNPRHLVRRRGQEARLRCSPMKGHSHVYWYRQLPEEGLKFMVYLQKENIIDESGMPKERFSAEFPKEGPSILRIQQVVRGDSAAYFCASSPLYRGRREQYFGPGTRLTVT.

The chain has TRBV5-1 and TRBJ2-4; D unresolved. Germline assignment: CDR1 SGHRS and CDR2 YFSETQ. CDR3 length: 11 amino acids. Between the trimmed V and J ends, which lost 3 bases and 13 bases, there was a span of 11 bases. The CDR3 DNA sequence: TGCGCCAGCAGCTCCCGATTGGGCCAGTACTTC. It codes for CASSSRLGQYF.

The chain links TRBV5-1 to TRBJ1-5; a possible D gene is TRBD1 (5 bases). V was pared by 1 base and J by 6 bases, with 11 bases between. Germline-derived CDR1 and CDR2 are SGHRS and YFSETQ. This CDR3 comprises 14 residues. This chain's CDR3 is CASSLWQGGQPQHF. The CDR3 nucleotides read TGCGCCAGCAGCTTGTGGCAGGGCGGTCAGCCCCAGCATTTT.

The chain has TRBV5-4 and TRBJ2-5; maybe TRBD2 (5 bases). The CDR3 has 13 residues. The germline V gene encodes CDR1 SGHNT and CDR2 YYREEE (reference sequence). Trimming stripped 4 bases from V and 5 bases from J, with 12 bases between. The CDR3 DNA reads TGTGCCAGCAGCGTACCCGGGATGGAGACCCAGTACTTC. The encoded protein is CASSVPGMETQYF. The full variable domain, rest sourced from reference TRBV5-4 and TRBJ2-5, is ETGVTQSPTHLIKTRGQQVTLRCSSQSGHNTVSWYQQALGQGPQFIFQYYREEENGRGNFPPRFSGLQFPNYSSELNVNALELDDSALYLCASSVPGMETQYFGPGTRLLVL.

There are a few counts of this clone. CDR3 region: CASSKAQGAEAFF. The CDR3 DNA reads TGTGCCAGCAGCAAAGCACAGGGGGCTGAAGCTTTCTTT. This chain uses TRBV6-5 with TRBJ1-1; TRBD1 agrees at 8 bases. Germline V CDR1 and CDR2: MNHEY, SVGAGI. The junction had 6 bases not matched to a gene; V was cut back by 6 bases and J by 6 bases. The CDR3 totals 13 residues.

V and J are TRBV7-9 and TRBJ1-3; D ambiguous. Germline values: CDR1 SEHNR, CDR2 FQNEAQ (reference sequence). CDR3 length: 15 residues. Trimming removed 6 bases at V and 0 bases at J, with 12 bases between. CDR3: CASSPMRGSGNTIYF. For the CDR3, the DNA is TGTGCCAGCAGTCCCATGCGGGGCTCTGGAAACACCATATATTTT.

The chain has TRBV5-6 and TRBJ1-2; D might be TRBD1 (5 bases). The CDR3 length is 13 residues. Trimming shortened V by 4 bases and J by 4 bases, and 11 bases separated the two germline ends. Germline V gives CDR1 SGHDT, CDR2 YYEEEE. The CDR3 DNA follows: TGTGCCAGCAGCAAAGACAGCCTCTATGGCTACACCTTC. This codes for CASSKDSLYGYTF.

J is TRBJ2-5 and V is TRBV7-9, with D hard to call. With the DNA end fitting TRBJ2-7 better, the J assignment may be wrong. Looked up from germline, CDR1 is SEHNR and CDR2 is FQNEAQ (reference sequence). This CDR3 region has 16 residues. The CDR3 bases are TGTGCCAGCAGCTCAAGTGGCGGTCACTTCTCCTACGAGCAGTACTTC. This codes for CASSSSGGHFSYEQYF.

The rearrangement links TRBV5-6 to TRBJ2-5; weak D call: TRBD1 (6 bases). Germline loops: CDR1 SGHDT, CDR2 YYEEEE. With 1 base removed from V and 1 base from J, the gap between germline ends came to 11 bases. This CDR3 contains 15 residues. The chain's CDR3 is CASSLTGFLQETQYF. CDR3 bases: TGTGCCAGCAGCTTGACAGGGTTCCTCCAAGAGACCCAGTACTTC.

V is TRBV21-1 and J is TRBJ2-5; TRBD1, the table's D call, lacks a check against the DNA. TRBV21-1 is shown as a pseudogene. The CDR3 consists of 15 residues. The CDR3 DNA reads TGTGCCAGCAGCAAAGAAGGTTGGACAGCAGAGACCCAGTACTTC. The encoded protein is CASSKEGWTAETQYF.

This clone was found once. V gene TRBV21-1 combines with J gene TRBJ2-7; whether TRBD2, the table's D call, matches the DNA was not checked. TRBV21-1 is a listed pseudogene. The CDR3 extends over 14 amino acids. Written as DNA, the CDR3 is TGTGCCAGCAGCTGGAACGGGAAGCTCTACGAGCAGTACTTC. Its translation is CASSWNGKLYEQYF.

The V gene is TRBV11-2, the J gene TRBJ2-7; D gene ambiguous. CDR1 is SGHAT, CDR2 FQNNGV, per germline. The germline V and J ends were trimmed by 5 bases and 9 bases, with 14 bases remaining between them. The CDR3 is 12 amino acids. The CDR3 region is CASSLGQSGQYF. The CDR3 DNA reads TGTGCCAGCAGCCTAGGCCAATCCGGGCAGTACTTC.

V usage is TRBV7-3 and J usage is TRBJ2-1, with TRBD2 matching 9 bases. V gave up 3 bases and J gave up 5 bases; unmatched junction bases: 5. CDR1 is SGHTA, CDR2 FQGTGA, per germline. The CDR3 consists of 15 residues. The CDR3 bases are TGTGCCAGCAGCTTTGCGGGACTAGCAAACAATGAGCAGTTCTTC. Its protein is CASSFAGLANNEQFF.

This clone was recorded only once. The chain uses TRBV13 and TRBJ2-3, with TRBD2 matching over 7 bases. CDR1 and CDR2 from the germline V gene are PRHDT and FYEKMQ (reference sequence). V gave up 3 bases and J gave up 2 bases; unmatched junction bases: 8. The CDR3 is made up of 16 amino acids. CDR3 region: CASSFPSSGPTDTQYF. Written as DNA, the CDR3 is TGTGCCAGCAGCTTCCCTTCTAGCGGACCCACAGATACGCAGTATTTT.

The chain couples TRBV5-4 to TRBJ2-3, with D perhaps matching TRBD1 (5 bases). This CDR3 comprises 13 residues. Looked up from germline, CDR1 is SGHNT and CDR2 is YYREEE (reference sequence). The V end was cut by 1 base, the J end by 6 bases, with 9 bases between. CDR3 protein: CASSLQGVDTQYF. In nucleotides, the CDR3 is TGTGCCAGCAGCTTGCAAGGGGTGGATACGCAGTATTTT.